Listed below are T cell receptor beta chains from one sample, sequenced in a study of Ad26.COV2.S vaccination and SARS-CoV-2 variants. Using immunoSEQ multiplex PCR, the repertoire was profiled, and TCRdb retains in-frame clones only, with some absent. The sample yields 510,000 or so clones, roughly 87% seen once. The sample consisted of peripheral blood, taken in a trial of Ad26.COV2.S vaccine versus placebo. Receptors were obtained from a person between 18 and 65 years old who received the Ad26.COV2.S COVID-19 vaccine or a placebo. Each CDR3 is given with its conserved first and last residue. The D gene is left open where the match is weak. Clone size is shown for a subset of rows, as once, few, many or a class of expanded clone.

>-|TRBJ1-6|-|TRBV27
CASRSEPASPLHF
TGTGCCAGCCGCAGTGAGCCGGCGTCACCCCTCCACTTT
>-|TRBJ1-1|-|TRBV29-1
CSVDWGTNTEAFF
TGCAGCGTTGATTGGGGGACTAACACTGAAGCTTTCTTT
>-|TRBJ1-4|-|TRBV2
CASSPGTGNEKLFF
TGTGCCAGCAGCCCAGGGACGGGAAATGAAAAACTGTTTTTT
>once|TRBJ2-3|TRBD2|TRBV4-2
CASSREGTTDTQYF
TGTGCCAGCAGCCGGGAGGGAACCACAGATACGCAGTATTTT
>-|TRBJ1-5|-|TRBV6-5
CASSLTAPSNQPQHF
TGTGCCAGCAGTTTGACGGCCCCGTCCAATCAGCCCCAGCATTTT
>-|TRBJ2-1|TRBD2|TRBV12-5
CASGWSGRDQLDEQFF
TGTGCTAGTGGTTGGAGCGGGAGGGATCAGTTGGATGAGCAGTTCTTC
>-|TRBJ1-4|-|TRBV24-1
CATSDDRAARDKPFATNEKLFF
TGTGCCACCAGTGACGACCGTGCAGCTAGGGACAAGCCTTTTGCAACTAATGAAAAACTGTTTTTT
>-|TRBJ1-1|TRBD1|TRBV9
CASSAKGADTEAFF
TGTGCCAGCAGCGCCAAGGGGGCCGACACTGAAGCTTTCTTT
>-|TRBJ2-1|TRBD2|TRBV7-3
CASSLSTSGAPEQFF
TGTGCCAGCAGCTTATCGACTAGCGGGGCCCCTGAGCAGTTCTTC
>few|TRBJ1-6|-|TRBV7-3
CASAGGPNSPLHF
TGTGCCAGCGCCGGGGGCCCAAATTCACCCCTCCACTTT
>-|TRBJ2-1|TRBD2|TRBV4-1
CASSRGTSGRNEQFF
TGCGCCAGCAGCCGTGGGACTAGCGGGAGAAATGAGCAGTTCTTC
>many|TRBJ1-1|-|TRBV19
CASSGVNTWSEAFF
TGTGCCAGTAGTGGTGTGAACACTTGGTCTGAAGCTTTCTTT
>once|TRBJ1-2|TRBD1|TRBV6-6
CASSYRDRGDGYTF
TGTGCCAGCAGTTACCGGGACAGGGGAGATGGCTACACCTTC
>-|TRBJ1-5|-|TRBV7-2
CASSHRVASNQPQHF
TGTGCCAGCAGCCACAGGGTCGCTAGCAATCAGCCCCAGCATTTT
>-|TRBJ1-1|-|TRBV19
CASSLSPGEAFF
TGTGCCAGTTCCCTCTCCCCGGGTGAAGCTTTCTTT
>-|TRBJ1-2|-|TRBV25-1
CASAAPLGWGYTF
TGTGCCAGCGCGGCCCCCTTAGGTTGGGGCTACACCTTC
>-|TRBJ1-1|-|TRBV6-2/TRBV6-3
CASSYGGGTEAFF
TGTGCCAGCAGTTACGGCGGGGGAACTGAAGCTTTCTTT
>once|TRBJ2-5|-|TRBV29-1
CSINVWAKETQYF
TGCAGCATTAACGTATGGGCGAAGGAGACCCAGTACTTC
>once|TRBJ1-5|TRBD1|TRBV28
CASSSSGQGNQPQHF
TGTGCCAGCAGTTCCTCGGGACAGGGCAATCAGCCCCAGCATTTT
>once|TRBJ1-4|-|TRBV28
CASSFTGREKLFF
TGTGCCAGCAGTTTCACAGGACGAGAAAAACTGTTTTTT
>-|TRBJ1-4|-|TRBV5-4
CASSLEPSEKLFF
TGTGCCAGCAGCTTGGAACCGAGCGAAAAACTGTTTTTT
>-|TRBJ1-3|-|TRBV7-2
CASSSAGSGNTIYF
TGTGCCAGCAGCTCGGCCGGATCTGGAAACACCATATATTTT
>-|TRBJ2-3|TRBD2|TRBV7-3
CASSLLRGGPDTQYF
TGTGCCAGCAGCTTGCTGCGGGGGGGCCCAGATACGCAGTATTTT
>once|TRBJ1-1|TRBD1|TRBV13
CASSPRTGTGPPEAFF
TGTGCCAGCAGCCCCCGGACCGGGACAGGGCCCCCTGAAGCTTTCTTT
>-|TRBJ1-5|-|TRBV28
CASKGGNQPQHF
TGTGCCAGCAAGGGAGGCAATCAGCCCCAGCATTTT
>-|TRBJ2-1|TRBD2|TRBV6-2/TRBV6-3
CASSYKLGESGGSHNEQFF
TGTGCCAGCAGTTACAAACTGGGCGAATCGGGCGGGAGCCACAATGAGCAGTTCTTC
>-|TRBJ1-3|TRBD1|TRBV30
CAWSFPDRASGNTIYF
TGTGCCTGGAGTTTTCCGGACAGGGCGTCTGGAAACACCATATATTTT
>-|TRBJ2-7|-|TRBV7-6
CASSPDGGSYEQYF
TGTGCCAGCAGCCCCGACGGCGGCAGTTACGAGCAGTACTTC
>-|TRBJ2-1|-|TRBV28
CASPGGGYNEQFF
TGTGCCAGCCCGGGTGGGGGGTACAATGAGCAGTTCTTC
>-|TRBJ2-5|-|TRBV21-1
CASSKYSRPYWETQYF
TGTGCCAGCAGCAAATATTCTCGCCCCTATTGGGAGACCCAGTACTTC
>-|TRBJ2-3|-|TRBV28
CASSGPGPLTLLAGTDTQYF
TGTGCCAGCAGTGGGCCCGGTCCCCTCACCCTTCTAGCCGGCACAGATACGCAGTATTTT
>-|TRBJ1-5|-|TRBV6-5
CASRGAGLRNQPQHF
TGTGCCAGCAGGGGGGCGGGTCTACGCAATCAGCCCCAGCATTTT
>-|TRBJ1-1|-|TRBV4-3
CASSQELPAGSTEAFF
TGCGCCAGCAGCCAAGAACTTCCCGCAGGGTCCACTGAAGCTTTCTTT
>-|TRBJ1-2|-|TRBV6-5
CASSPDSTIYGYTF
TGTGCCAGCAGTCCTGACAGCACCATCTATGGCTACACCTTC
>-|TRBJ1-2|-|TRBV7-2
CASSSGRPYGYTF
TGTGCCAGCAGCTCCGGAAGACCTTATGGCTACACCTTC
>-|TRBJ1-6|-|TRBV7-2
CASSLGPGNSPLHF
TGTGCCAGCAGCTTAGGCCCGGGTAATTCACCCCTCCACTTT
>-|TRBJ2-7|TRBD1|TRBV9
CASSVTGGLGEQYF
TGTGCCAGCAGCGTTACAGGGGGCTTGGGCGAGCAGTACTTC
>-|TRBJ2-1|-|TRBV11-2
CASSPVKGPYNEQFF
TGTGCCAGCAGCCCGGTGAAGGGGCCCTACAATGAGCAGTTCTTC
>-|TRBJ2-7|-|TRBV11-2
CASSRQASYEQYF
TGTGCCAGCAGCAGACAGGCTTCCTACGAGCAGTACTTC
>-|TRBJ2-5|-|TRBV15
CATRWHQETQYF
TGTGCCACCAGGTGGCACCAAGAGACCCAGTACTTC
>-|TRBJ2-7|TRBD1|TRBV3-1/TRBV3-2
CASSRQGSYEQYF
TGTGCCAGCAGCCGACAGGGCTCCTACGAGCAGTACTTC
>many|TRBJ2-5|-|TRBV2
CASSWGAETQYF
TGTGCCAGCAGTTGGGGGGCCGAGACCCAGTACTTC
>-|TRBJ2-5|-|TRBV28
CASSLGVNTIIGETQYF
TGTGCCAGCAGTTTGGGGGTCAACACCATAATTGGGGAGACCCAGTACTTC
>-|TRBJ2-2|-|TRBV4-1
CASSHPGRTNTGELFF
TGCGCCAGCAGCCACCCCGGACGTACGAACACCGGGGAGCTGTTTTTT
>-|TRBJ2-7|TRBD1|TRBV7-2
CASSSRQGRRAYEQYF
TGTGCCAGCAGCTCCAGACAGGGGCGGCGGGCCTACGAGCAGTACTTC
>-|TRBJ2-7|-|TRBV5-4
CASSLGQGPYEQYF
TGTGCCAGCAGCTTGGGGCAGGGACCCTACGAGCAGTACTTC
>-|TRBJ1-1|-|TRBV7-8
CASSPFRGFMNTEAFF
TGTGCCAGCAGCCCCTTCAGGGGCTTTATGAACACTGAAGCTTTCTTT
>-|TRBJ2-1|-|TRBV9
CASSVAGTAYNEQFF
TGTGCCAGCAGCGTAGCCGGGACTGCTTACAATGAGCAGTTCTTC
>once|TRBJ2-1|-|TRBV28
CASRPNIGGQFF
TGTGCCAGCAGACCCAACATCGGAGGGCAGTTCTTC
>-|TRBJ2-4|TRBD1|TRBV19
CASSIVGQGDKNIQYF
TGTGCCAGTAGTATAGTGGGACAGGGGGACAAAAACATTCAGTACTTC
>-|TRBJ2-5|TRBD2|TRBV19
CASSTTSGTKETQYF
TGTGCCAGTAGTACGACTAGCGGGACCAAAGAGACCCAGTACTTC